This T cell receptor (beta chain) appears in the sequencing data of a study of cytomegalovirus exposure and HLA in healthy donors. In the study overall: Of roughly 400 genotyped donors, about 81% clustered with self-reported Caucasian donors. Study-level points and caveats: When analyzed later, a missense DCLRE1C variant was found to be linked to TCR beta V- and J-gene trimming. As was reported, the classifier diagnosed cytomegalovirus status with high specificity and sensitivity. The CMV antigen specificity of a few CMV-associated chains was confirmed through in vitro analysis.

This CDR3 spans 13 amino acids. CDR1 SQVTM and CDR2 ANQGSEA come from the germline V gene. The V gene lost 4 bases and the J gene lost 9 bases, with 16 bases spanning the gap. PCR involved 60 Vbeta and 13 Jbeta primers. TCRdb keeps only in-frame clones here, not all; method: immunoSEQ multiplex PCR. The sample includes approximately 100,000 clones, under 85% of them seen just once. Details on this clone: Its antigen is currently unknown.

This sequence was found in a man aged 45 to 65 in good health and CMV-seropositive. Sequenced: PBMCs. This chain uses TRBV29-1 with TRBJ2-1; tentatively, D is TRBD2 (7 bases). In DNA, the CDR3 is TGCAGCGTTGCTTGGGGAGGGGGGGGTGAGCAGTTCTTC. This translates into CSVAWGGGGEQFF.